Here is one T cell receptor (beta chain) with its context. The antigen remains undetermined. This sample was included in a study of cytotoxic CD8 clonotypes in ibrutinib-treated CLL. The wider study: Responses: around 25 partial, 2 complete; after median about 68 months, around 14 stayed remitted, some 12 progressed.

Study-wide findings and caveats: While tracking circulating CD8+ T-cell counts, baseline clonality exceeded that of age-matched healthy donors.

TCRdb's copy holds only in-frame clones and misses some; the assay was immunoSEQ multiplex PCR. Found here are some 65,000 clones, approximately 57% of them singletons; the top ten hold roughly 15%. The V and J ends lost 5 bases and 2 bases respectively, with 17 bases between them. Germline values: CDR1 SGHNT, CDR2 YYREEE (reference sequence). CDR3 length: 15 residues. The receptor comes from a human donor with chronic lymphocytic leukemia. The material was PBMCs, obtained after 12 months of ibrutinib treatment. The chain uses TRBV5-4 and TRBJ2-7, with D possibly matching TRBD1 (6 bases). CDR3 in amino acids: CASREGPTGTYEQYF. As DNA, the CDR3 is TGTGCCAGCAGGGAAGGGCCTACAGGGACCTACGAGCAGTACTTC. The whole variable domain, filled in from reference TRBV5-4 and TRBJ2-7, reads ETGVTQSPTHLIKTRGQQVTLRCSSQSGHNTVSWYQQALGQGPQFIFQYYREEENGRGNFPPRFSGLQFPNYSSELNVNALELDDSALYLCASREGPTGTYEQYFGPGTRLTVT.